A selection of T cell receptor beta chains follows, all from one sample in a study of T-cell memory formation after mild COVID-19. From the 5' RACE reads, TCRdb called clonotypes with MiXCR, one entry per CDR3 protein. The repertoire holds fewer than 700,000 distinct CDR3 sequences, about 20% seen once, with about 8.4% in the top ten. The sample taken for sequencing was PBMCs or a T cell subset sorted from them (not recorded which). Receptor source: an adult woman who had mild COVID-19 (a few samples of this study predate the infection). Cell type and time point are not known. The conserved cysteine and the conserved F or W are not part of the CDR3 here. The order of the fields is V gene, J gene, CDR3 protein.

V gene: TRBV5-6
J gene: TRBJ2-7
CDR3 protein: ASSFNSGGLSYEQY

V gene: TRBV6-5
J gene: TRBJ1-6
CDR3 protein: ASSYSGRLRGSPLH

V gene: TRBV20-1
J gene: TRBJ1-5
CDR3 protein: SARDSPGVIKPQH

V gene: TRBV15
J gene: TRBJ1-2
CDR3 protein: ATSRDGVAGPNGYT

V gene: TRBV3-1
J gene: TRBJ1-5
CDR3 protein: ASSQTRGGNQPQH

V gene: TRBV21-1
J gene: TRBJ2-1
CDR3 protein: ATGGLYNEQF

V gene: TRBV7-8
J gene: TRBJ2-1
CDR3 protein: ASSLEGGGAYEQF

V gene: TRBV6-2/TRBV6-3
J gene: TRBJ1-1
CDR3 protein: ASSLPPFGPGLGRGNTEAF

V gene: TRBV7-9
J gene: TRBJ2-1
CDR3 protein: ASSFGINEQF

V gene: TRBV7-6
J gene: TRBJ2-7
CDR3 protein: ASSLHSGTTYEQY

V gene: TRBV4-1
J gene: TRBJ2-1
CDR3 protein: ASSQPFGQAKLKSGRGDEQF

V gene: TRBV12-3/TRBV12-4
J gene: TRBJ2-7
CDR3 protein: ASSFSEGAWDEQY

V gene: TRBV7-2
J gene: TRBJ2-1
CDR3 protein: ASSPTTGSNNEQF

V gene: TRBV29-1
J gene: TRBJ2-7
CDR3 protein: SGNKGSEQY

V gene: TRBV30
J gene: TRBJ2-7
CDR3 protein: AWSRRERLLGEQY

V gene: TRBV19
J gene: TRBJ1-5
CDR3 protein: ASSDSLNQPQH

V gene: TRBV20-1
J gene: TRBJ2-6
CDR3 protein: SASRGIYSGANVLT

V gene: TRBV6-5
J gene: TRBJ1-5
CDR3 protein: ASRFKGGAGNQPQH

V gene: TRBV5-4
J gene: TRBJ2-3
CDR3 protein: ASSSSSSTDTQY

V gene: TRBV14
J gene: TRBJ1-1
CDR3 protein: ASSQNPLTGEAF

V gene: TRBV11-2
J gene: TRBJ2-7
CDR3 protein: ASSLGGPAVAYEQY

V gene: TRBV2
J gene: TRBJ1-5
CDR3 protein: ASSRGQGGQPQH

V gene: TRBV12-3/TRBV12-4
J gene: TRBJ2-1
CDR3 protein: ASRSQGRSLNEQF

V gene: TRBV28
J gene: TRBJ2-7
CDR3 protein: ASSSSRWGRSYEQY

V gene: TRBV24-1
J gene: TRBJ1-2
CDR3 protein: ATSDPDSLYVYT

V gene: TRBV7-9
J gene: TRBJ2-3
CDR3 protein: ASSLRLPNTDTQY

V gene: TRBV7-6
J gene: TRBJ2-5
CDR3 protein: ASSIGIQETQY

V gene: TRBV12-3/TRBV12-4
J gene: TRBJ2-7
CDR3 protein: ASSLRRTRDYEQY

V gene: TRBV2
J gene: TRBJ1-1
CDR3 protein: ASSEFFFKAEAF

V gene: TRBV5-1
J gene: TRBJ1-2
CDR3 protein: ASSLDVVYGYT

V gene: TRBV6-5
J gene: TRBJ1-6
CDR3 protein: ASSYSHRDSPLH

V gene: TRBV20-1
J gene: TRBJ2-2
CDR3 protein: SATQRNTGELF

V gene: TRBV5-1
J gene: TRBJ2-7
CDR3 protein: ASRLMGSYEQY

V gene: TRBV5-1
J gene: TRBJ2-7
CDR3 protein: ASSLGDWSYEQY

V gene: TRBV6-1
J gene: TRBJ1-4
CDR3 protein: ASSEGWTNEKLF

V gene: TRBV5-1
J gene: TRBJ2-1
CDR3 protein: ASSPAGTSAPSSYNEQF

V gene: TRBV7-6
J gene: TRBJ2-6
CDR3 protein: ASSFPLGANVLT

V gene: TRBV2
J gene: TRBJ1-4
CDR3 protein: ASSKGALEEKLF

V gene: TRBV5-1
J gene: TRBJ2-7
CDR3 protein: ASSLRTGVKNEQY

V gene: TRBV4-2
J gene: TRBJ2-2
CDR3 protein: ASSQDEGGELF

V gene: TRBV11-2
J gene: TRBJ2-1
CDR3 protein: ASSSGRIYNEQF

V gene: TRBV5-1
J gene: TRBJ2-2
CDR3 protein: ASSLERRSTGELF